This T cell receptor beta chain was observed in a study of T cells after yellow fever vaccination. The TCR cDNA carried a universal primer site and UMIs from 5'RACE template switching. Each CDR3 protein is one row after TCRdb ran MiXCR on the 5' RACE reads. The data show a few hundred thousand distinct CDR3 sequences, 10% to 15% seen once. Study outcomes and limitations: Of the clonotypes, a small share occurred in both CD4 and CD8 compartments. Subsequent booster samples again held most clones from primary vaccination (around 96% CD4, about 90% CD8). Faster peaking, at day 5 versus 15, marked a secondary response that was weaker.

This clonotype was picked up many times. The antigen remains undetermined. The sequencing here drew on CD4+ T cells sorted from PBMCs, taken 45 days after the yellow fever booster vaccination. This clonotype originated in a man aged 25 to 40 who received the YFV17D yellow fever vaccine.

CDR3 nucleotide sequence: TGTGCCAGCAGTCGGACAGTCCAAGAGACCCAGTACTTC. As protein: CASSRTVQETQYF. The chain joins TRBV12-3 or TRBV12-4 to TRBJ2-5, with TRBD1 as a possible D gene (6 bases). This CDR3 comprises 13 residues. Trimming stripped 5 bases from V and 1 base from J, with 8 bases between.